The next 28 T cell receptor beta chains were all read from a single sample in a study of blood T cell repertoires in COVID-19. Assay used: immunoSEQ multiplex PCR; TCRdb lists only in-frame clones, some missing. The sample includes about 200,000 clones, about 88% of them seen just once. The sequencing sample was made of peripheral blood. The origin of the receptors is a man between 18 and 35 years old with active or convalescent COVID-19.

V and J are TRBV30 and TRBJ1-5; a weak D match, TRBD1 (6 bases). The germline V gene encodes CDR1 GTSNPN and CDR2 SVGIG (reference sequence). CDR3 length: 14 amino acids. V lost 0 bases and J lost 4, with 10 bases in between. The CDR3 here is CAWSVDRRNQPQHF. In nucleotides, the CDR3 is TGTGCCTGGAGTGTAGACAGGAGGAATCAGCCCCAGCATTTT.

V is TRBV5-6 and J is TRBJ1-6; TRBD1 might be the D (5 bases). The CDR3 is made up of 16 amino acids. V was cut by 1 base and J by 9 bases, with 17 bases left in between. Germline V CDR1 and CDR2: SGHDT, YYEEEE. The CDR3 DNA reads as TGTGCCAGCAGCTTGTGGGCAGGGCTTTTGGGTTCACCCCTCCACTTT. Protein sequence: CASSLWAGLLGSPLHF.

The genes are TRBV9 and TRBJ2-1; a weak D match, TRBD2 (6 bases). From germline, CDR1 is SGDLS and CDR2 YYNGEE. The CDR3 is 15 amino acids. Between the trimmed V and J ends, which lost 3 bases and 9 bases, there was a span of 19 bases. The chain's CDR3 is CASSATFTSGGEQFF. The CDR3, as DNA: TGTGCCAGCAGCGCGACTTTTACCTCCGGGGGTGAGCAGTTCTTC.

The gene calls are TRBV7-9 and TRBJ2-7, with 9 bases that match TRBD1. The CDR3 contains 14 residues. V lost 3 bases, J lost 5 bases, and 5 bases stayed unmatched. Per germline, CDR1 SEHNR and CDR2 FQNEAQ (reference sequence). The CDR3 loop reads CASSFGTGIHEQYF. CDR3 nucleotide sequence: TGTGCCAGCAGCTTCGGGACAGGGATTCACGAGCAGTACTTC.

This sequence joins TRBV7-8 and TRBJ2-1; no clear D. Germline CDR1 and CDR2: SGHVS and FQNEAQ. This CDR3 contains 15 residues. Trimming cost V 1 base and J 5 bases, with 12 bases left between them. CDR3 in amino acids: CASSLVNTRNNEQFF. The CDR3 nucleotides read TGTGCCAGCAGCTTAGTTAATACCAGGAACAATGAGCAGTTCTTC.

This clone has just a few counts. V is TRBV7-3 and J is TRBJ1-1, with D possibly matching TRBD1 (5 bases). Germline V lookup: CDR1 SGHTA, CDR2 FQGTGA. Trimming took off 5 bases at V and 4 bases at J, with 14 bases between the two ends. CDR3 length: 14 residues. The CDR3 DNA follows: TGTGCCAGCAGCGTCGAAAGGGGTAGCACTGAAGCTTTCTTT. Its protein is CASSVERGSTEAFF.

The genes are TRBV30 and TRBJ1-2; D gene unclear. Trimming pared 3 bases from V and 8 bases from J, leaving 16 bases between. The germline V gene encodes CDR1 GTSNPN and CDR2 SVGIG (reference sequence). The CDR3 covers 13 residues. The CDR3 region has the DNA TGTGCCTGGAGCCTTACACTCGAGGGAGGCTACACCTTC. Encoded protein: CAWSLTLEGGYTF.

This clone turned up a few times. The chain couples TRBV10-3 to TRBJ1-5, with D tentatively TRBD1 (5 bases). Trimming removed 6 bases from V and 4 bases from J, with 25 bases in between. This CDR3 has 18 residues. CDR1 ENHRY and CDR2 SYGVKD come from the germline V gene. This CDR3 reads CAISPGPDGAFPNQPQHF. DNA for the CDR3: TGTGCCATCAGCCCGGGCCCAGATGGGGCCTTCCCTAATCAGCCCCAGCATTTT.

The rearrangement links TRBV3-1 (or the pseudogene TRBV3-2) to TRBJ2-7, with 10 bases that match TRBD1. Germline V gene lookup returns CDR1 LGHDT and CDR2 YNNKEL (reference sequence). CDR3 size: 15 residues. Trimming cost V 4 bases and J 5 bases; bases outside gene matches: 8. The CDR3 bases are TGTGCCAGCAGCCGCTCTCGGGACAGGGGCCACGAGCAGTACTTC. Translating gives CASSRSRDRGHEQYF.

This chain connects TRBV19 to TRBJ1-1; no clear D gene. The CDR3 is 14 amino acids. Germline V gene data show CDR1 as LNHDA and CDR2 as SQIVND (reference sequence). Trimming left V 0 bases short and J 7 bases short, with 12 bases between. The DNA for the CDR3 is TGTGCCAGTAGTATAGATCGAGGCGCGGGTGAAGCTTTCTTT. It is translated as CASSIDRGAGEAFF.

This sequence joins TRBV13 and TRBJ2-7; the D is unclear. This CDR3 comprises 13 residues. V gave up 0 bases and J gave up 4 bases, with 7 bases separating them. CDR1 and CDR2 (germline): PRHDT, FYEKMQ (reference sequence). The CDR3 reads CASSLGTGYEQYF. The CDR3 region has the DNA TGTGCCAGCAGCTTAGGTACGGGTTACGAGCAGTACTTC.

This CDR3 is CASSRELAEETQYF. CDR3 in DNA: TGTGCCAGCAGCCGCGAACTAGCGGAAGAGACCCAGTACTTC. The chain joins TRBV5-4 to TRBJ2-5; 8 bases agree with TRBD2. The CDR3 has 14 amino acids. Germline-derived CDR1 and CDR2 are SGHNT and YYREEE (reference sequence). V trimming: 4 bases; J trimming: 3 bases; junction bases outside the gene matches: 5.

The J gene is TRBJ1-4, the V gene TRBV19, with 7 nucleotides matching TRBD1. The CDR3 is 13 amino acids. Germline values: CDR1 LNHDA, CDR2 SQIVND (reference sequence). V lost 4 bases and J lost 10; bases outside the gene matches: 6. CDR3 in amino acids: CASSTEQGGKLFF. The CDR3 region has the DNA TGTGCCAGTAGTACGGAGCAGGGGGGAAAACTGTTTTTT. Full variable domain (rest looked up from reference TRBV19 and TRBJ1-4): DGGITQSPKYLFRKEGQNVTLSCEQNLNHDAMYWYRQDPGQGLRLIYYSQIVNDFQKGDIAEGYSVSREKKESFPLTVTSAQKNPTAFYLCASSTEQGGKLFFGSGTQLSVL.

A note on this clone: Distinct nucleotide sequences in the sample also encode this CDR3. The V and J genes are TRBV27 and TRBJ2-7; perhaps TRBD1 as D (6 bases). CDR1 and CDR2 from the germline V gene are MNHEY and SMNVEV (reference sequence). The CDR3 spans 13 residues. V lost 6 bases to trimming and J lost 1 base, with 10 bases between them. The DNA for the CDR3 is TGTGCCAGCAGCCCTGGACAGTCCTACGAGCAGTACTTC. Translated: CASSPGQSYEQYF.

V and J are TRBV13 and TRBJ2-3; D possibly corresponds to TRBD1 (7 bases). Germline CDR1 is PRHDT and CDR2 is FYEKMQ (reference sequence). This CDR3 has 18 amino acids. V shed 0 bases and J shed 4 bases, with 20 bases lying between them. CDR3 amino acids: CASSLGRARRGRSDTQYF. In DNA, the CDR3 is TGTGCCAGCAGCTTAGGGCGGGCTCGGAGGGGGCGCTCAGATACGCAGTATTTT.

This rearrangement joins TRBV19 to TRBJ2-3; 11 bases are a match to TRBD1. The CDR3 length is 16 residues. V was pared by 6 bases and J by 1 base, with 6 bases of the junction left unmatched. CDR1 LNHDA and CDR2 SQIVND come from the germline V gene (reference sequence). The CDR3 DNA is TGTGCCAGTAGGACGCGGACAGGGGGCGGCACAGATACGCAGTATTTT. It codes for CASRTRTGGGTDTQYF. The entire variable domain, with the rest obtained from reference TRBV19 and TRBJ2-3, is as follows: DGGITQSPKYLFRKEGQNVTLSCEQNLNHDAMYWYRQDPGQGLRLIYYSQIVNDFQKGDIAEGYSVSREKKESFPLTVTSAQKNPTAFYLCASRTRTGGGTDTQYFGPGTRLTVL.

The chain links TRBV6-5 to TRBJ1-2, with 7 bases matching TRBD1. The J segment lost 7 bases and the V segment lost 7 bases, leaving 12 bases of the junction unmatched. Per germline, CDR1 MNHEY and CDR2 SVGAGI. CDR3 length: 14 residues. The CDR3: CASKRTGTEGGYTF. CDR3 DNA sequence: TGTGCCAGCAAGAGAACCGGGACAGAGGGTGGCTACACCTTC.

The sample holds one count of this clone. The chain uses TRBV4-3 and TRBJ1-4; TRBD1 aligns across 8 bases. V dropped 1 base and J dropped 3; count of bases not matched to a gene: 1. The germline V gene encodes CDR1 LGHNA and CDR2 YSLEER. The CDR3 is 15 residues long. The CDR3 region has the DNA TGCGCCAGCAGCCAAGGGGGACAGGCTAATGAAAAACTGTTTTTT. Encoded protein: CASSQGGQANEKLFF.

This sequence joins TRBV7-9 and TRBJ2-1; the D gene is possibly TRBD1 (5 bases). This CDR3 is built from 15 residues. The V gene's germline CDR1 is SEHNR and CDR2 FQNEAQ (reference sequence). The V end was cut by 3 bases, the J end by 0 bases, with 9 bases between. The CDR3 spells CASSFRQSSYNEQFF. The CDR3 DNA sequence: TGTGCCAGCAGCTTCCGACAGAGCTCCTACAATGAGCAGTTCTTC.

The J gene is TRBJ1-5, the V gene TRBV7-2; weak D call: TRBD1 (5 bases). This CDR3 region has 14 residues. CDR1 is SGHTA, CDR2 FQGNSA, per germline. V was pared by 3 bases and J by 6 bases, with 12 bases between. As DNA, the CDR3 is TGTGCCAGCAGCTTGGGGCAGGGAATTCAGCCCCAGCATTTT. Protein sequence: CASSLGQGIQPQHF.

The chain is built from TRBV7-8 and TRBJ1-1, with D uncertain. The CDR3 is 15 amino acids. V lost 0 bases and J 2 bases, leaving 10 bases between the germline ends. CDR1 SGHVS and CDR2 FQNEAQ come from the germline V gene. The CDR3 here is CASSLARRDNTEAFF. For the CDR3, the DNA is TGTGCCAGCAGCTTAGCGCGGAGGGATAACACTGAAGCTTTCTTT.

The count of this clone is one. V usage is TRBV7-8 and J usage is TRBJ2-1; TRBD2 matches 9 bases. Per germline, CDR1 SGHVS and CDR2 FQNEAQ. V shed 5 bases, J shed 4 bases, and the junction held 9 bases outside the gene matches. The CDR3 is 16 residues long. CDR3 protein: CASSPYGLAKYNEQFF. CDR3 bases: TGTGCCAGCAGCCCTTATGGACTAGCGAAATACAATGAGCAGTTCTTC.

V usage is TRBV6-5 and J usage is TRBJ1-6; D uncertain. Germline CDR1 MNHEY, CDR2 SVGAGI. The CDR3 is 14 amino acids. V was clipped by 8 bases and J by 5 bases, with 13 bases between them. CDR3 in amino acids: CASERRGNNSPLHF. The CDR3 DNA reads TGTGCCAGCGAGCGGAGAGGGAATAATTCACCCCTCCACTTT.

This chain links TRBV11-3 with TRBJ1-5; 7 bases align to TRBD1. J was trimmed by 4 bases and V by 9 bases; bases with no gene match: 6. Germline CDR1 SGHNT, CDR2 YENEEA. CDR3 size: 13 residues. The DNA of the CDR3 is TGTGCCAGGTTACAGGGGTTGAATCAGCCCCAGCATTTT. Translation: CARLQGLNQPQHF.

The chain employs TRBV25-1 and TRBJ1-4; D remains ambiguous. V lost 3 bases and J lost 7, with 15 bases in between. CDR1 and CDR2 (germline): MGHDK, SYGVNS. The CDR3 is 15 residues long. CDR3 bases: TGTGCCAGCAGTGATTCCGCGGGTGGAAGTGAAAAACTGTTTTTT. Its protein is CASSDSAGGSEKLFF.

The CDR3 loop reads CASSSGTGLAETQYF. DNA of the CDR3: TGTGCCAGCAGCTCGGGGACAGGGTTGGCTGAGACCCAGTACTTC. The chain combines TRBV11-2 with TRBJ2-5; 9 positions match TRBD1. The CDR3 is made up of 15 amino acids. V shed 4 bases and J 5 bases; nucleotides not matched to a gene: 8. Germline V lookup: CDR1 SGHAT, CDR2 FQNNGV.

The chain couples TRBV2 to TRBJ2-5, with D perhaps matching TRBD1 (5 bases). Trimming shortened V by 7 bases and J by 3 bases, and 21 bases separated the two germline ends. The CDR3 is made up of 16 amino acids. Germline assignment: CDR1 SNHLY and CDR2 FYNNEI. As DNA, the CDR3 is TGTGCCAGCAATCCCCTGGCCTCAGGGATTGAAGAGACCCAGTACTTC. This translates into CASNPLASGIEETQYF.

This clone was seen a single time. The chain employs TRBV25-1 and TRBJ2-7; 9 bases align to TRBD2. This CDR3 comprises 15 residues. V lost 3 bases and J lost 4; bases outside the gene matches: 7. Germline values: CDR1 MGHDK, CDR2 SYGVNS. The CDR3 sequence is CASSENVAGAYEQYF. The CDR3 DNA is TGTGCCAGCAGTGAGAATGTAGCGGGAGCGTACGAGCAGTACTTC.